These 6 T cell receptor beta chains were all obtained from the same sample, sequenced in a study of shared clonotypes between healthy human individuals. Data came from immunoSEQ multiplex PCR; TCRdb stores just in-frame clones and leaves some out. Among 640,000 or so clones, approximately 75% were seen once, and the ten largest hold 1.8%. Sequenced sample: memory CD4+ T cells sorted from blood. The subset here: CD45RA-negative fraction. These receptors all stem from a woman younger than 45 in good health.

This rearrangement joins TRBV27 to TRBJ2-5, with 8 nucleotides matching TRBD1. Unmatched junction bases numbered 4, after V lost 2 bases and J lost 5 bases. Germline V CDR1 and CDR2: MNHEY, SMNVEV (reference sequence). The CDR3 has 14 residues. This CDR3 reads CASSLGDRRETQYF. The CDR3 nucleotides read TGTGCCAGCAGTTTAGGGGACAGGCGGGAGACCCAGTACTTC.

The chain employs TRBV18 and TRBJ2-7; TRBD1 matches 8 bases. There are 15 residues in the CDR3. The V gene end was trimmed by 4 bases and the J gene end by 2 bases; junction bases not matched to a gene: 7. Looked up from germline, CDR1 is KGHSH and CDR2 is LQKENI. Written as DNA, the CDR3 is TGTGCCAGCTCACAAAATGACAGGGGCCCCTACGAGCAGTACTTC. Its protein product is CASSQNDRGPYEQYF.

This chain connects TRBV4-1 to TRBJ2-5, with 8 nucleotides matching TRBD2. Per the germline V gene, CDR1 is MGHRA and CDR2 is YSYEKL. This CDR3 is 14 amino acids long. V lost 2 bases and J lost 5; bases outside the gene matches: 4. The CDR3 DNA is TGCGCCAGCAGCCAAACAGCGGGAGTGGAGACCCAGTACTTC. Residues: CASSQTAGVETQYF.

CDR3 amino acids: CASSLDTGELFF. The DNA of the CDR3 is TGTGCCAGCAGCTTAGACACCGGGGAGCTGTTTTTT. This chain links TRBV5-4 with TRBJ2-2; D call uncertain. This CDR3 region has 12 residues. Trimming left V 2 bases short and J 3 bases short, with 2 bases between. Germline loops: CDR1 SGHNT, CDR2 YYREEE (reference sequence).

The genes are TRBV19 and TRBJ2-7, with 7 bases fitting TRBD2. The length of the CDR3 is 14 residues. Germline V CDR1 and CDR2: LNHDA, SQIVND (reference sequence). With V trimmed by 5 bases and J by 1 base, 5 bases remained unmatched. The CDR3 DNA reads TGTGCCAGTAGTTCCGGACTAGGGTCCTACGAGCAGTACTTC. This codes for CASSSGLGSYEQYF. Drawing the rest from reference TRBV19 and TRBJ2-7, the complete variable domain is DGGITQSPKYLFRKEGQNVTLSCEQNLNHDAMYWYRQDPGQGLRLIYYSQIVNDFQKGDIAEGYSVSREKKESFPLTVTSAQKNPTAFYLCASSSGLGSYEQYFGPGTRLTVT.

The chain couples TRBV10-2 to TRBJ1-1; D is undetermined. CDR1 is WSHSY and CDR2 is SAAADI in the germline V gene. The CDR3 has 12 amino acids. With 6 bases removed from V and 3 bases from J, the gap between germline ends came to 8 bases. CDR3 amino acids: CASRGSDTEAFF. The CDR3 DNA sequence: TGCGCCAGCAGGGGGAGTGACACTGAAGCTTTCTTT.